A selection of T cell receptor beta chains follows, all from one sample in a study of blood T cell repertoires in COVID-19. Sequencing was performed with immunoSEQ multiplex PCR; in TCRdb, only in-frame clones are kept and a portion is missing. Of about 140,000 clones listed, over 70% are singletons. The specimen sequenced was peripheral blood. The receptors originated from a man aged 60 to 69 with active or convalescent COVID-19. The CDR3 runs from the conserved cysteine through the conserved F or W. D genes are given only for firm matches. Size is omitted from some rows. Given values are once, few, many or a class for expanded clones.

CDR3 protein,CDR3 DNA,V gene,clone size,D gene,J gene
CASSRHPGTGFQETQYF,TGTGCCAGCAGCAGACACCCCGGGACAGGGTTCCAAGAGACCCAGTACTTC,TRBV5-8,.,TRBD1,TRBJ2-5
CASSLDGRDDEQYF,TGTGCCAGCAGCTTAGACGGGAGGGACGACGAGCAGTACTTC,TRBV7-2,once,TRBD2,TRBJ2-7
CASSFRGAGEQFF,TGTGCCAGCAGTTTTCGGGGGGCTGGTGAGCAGTTCTTC,TRBV27,.,.,TRBJ2-1
CASSLGQGGAEKLFF,TGTGCCAGCAGCTTAGGACAGGGAGGAGCCGAAAAACTGTTTTTT,TRBV5-5,.,TRBD1,TRBJ1-4
CASSPDGQGATGYTF,TGTGCCAGCAGCCCTGACGGACAGGGGGCGACCGGCTACACCTTC,TRBV28,once,TRBD1,TRBJ1-2
CASSTGTGGGETQYF,TGTGCCAGCAGTACAGGGACAGGGGGCGGGGAGACCCAGTACTTC,TRBV6-5,.,TRBD1,TRBJ2-5
CATSRDDRAAGYTF,TGTGCCACCAGCAGAGATGACAGGGCTGCGGGCTACACCTTC,TRBV15,once,TRBD1,TRBJ1-2
CASSPRQGGNTEAFF,TGTGCCAGCTCACCACGGCAGGGGGGGAACACTGAAGCTTTCTTT,TRBV18,.,TRBD1,TRBJ1-1
CASSPLRTSGRAYNEQFF,TGTGCCAGCAGCCCCCTTAGGACTAGCGGGAGGGCCTACAATGAGCAGTTCTTC,TRBV5-4,.,TRBD2,TRBJ2-1
CASSLEGTHNQPQHF,TGTGCCAGCAGCTTGGAGGGGACACATAATCAGCCCCAGCATTTT,TRBV5-6,.,.,TRBJ1-5